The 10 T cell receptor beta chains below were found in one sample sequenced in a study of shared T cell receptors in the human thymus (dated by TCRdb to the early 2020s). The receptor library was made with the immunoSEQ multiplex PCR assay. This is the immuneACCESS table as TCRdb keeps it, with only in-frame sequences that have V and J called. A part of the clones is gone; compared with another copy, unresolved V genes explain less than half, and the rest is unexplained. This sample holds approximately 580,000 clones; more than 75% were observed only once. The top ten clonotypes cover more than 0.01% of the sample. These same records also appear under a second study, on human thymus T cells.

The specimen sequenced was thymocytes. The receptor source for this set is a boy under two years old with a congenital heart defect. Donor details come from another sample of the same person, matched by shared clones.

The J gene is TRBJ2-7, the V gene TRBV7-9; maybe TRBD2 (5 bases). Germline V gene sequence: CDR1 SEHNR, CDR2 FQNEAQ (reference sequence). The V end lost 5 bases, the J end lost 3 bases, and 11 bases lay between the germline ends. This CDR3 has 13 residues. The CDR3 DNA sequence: TGTGCCAGCAGCCCCCTAACTAGCTACGAGCAGTACTTC. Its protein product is CASSPLTSYEQYF.

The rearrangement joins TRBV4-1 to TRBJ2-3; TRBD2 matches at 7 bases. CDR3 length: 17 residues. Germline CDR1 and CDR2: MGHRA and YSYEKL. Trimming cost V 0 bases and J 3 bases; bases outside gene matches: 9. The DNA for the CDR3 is TGCGCCAGCAGCCAAGATAAACGGGGGAGGGCTACAGATACGCAGTATTTT. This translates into CASSQDKRGRATDTQYF.

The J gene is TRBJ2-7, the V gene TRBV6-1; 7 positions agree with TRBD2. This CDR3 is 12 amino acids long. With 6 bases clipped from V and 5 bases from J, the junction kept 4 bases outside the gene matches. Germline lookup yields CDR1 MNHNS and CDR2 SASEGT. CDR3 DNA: TGTGCCAGCAGCCCTCGGGAGGACGAGCAGTACTTC. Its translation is CASSPREDEQYF.

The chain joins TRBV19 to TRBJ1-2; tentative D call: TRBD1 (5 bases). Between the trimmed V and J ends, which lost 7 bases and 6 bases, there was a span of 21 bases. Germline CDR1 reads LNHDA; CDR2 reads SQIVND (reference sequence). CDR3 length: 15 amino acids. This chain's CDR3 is CASTMGSEGLHGYTF. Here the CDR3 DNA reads TGTGCCAGTACCATGGGTTCTGAGGGACTACATGGCTACACCTTC.

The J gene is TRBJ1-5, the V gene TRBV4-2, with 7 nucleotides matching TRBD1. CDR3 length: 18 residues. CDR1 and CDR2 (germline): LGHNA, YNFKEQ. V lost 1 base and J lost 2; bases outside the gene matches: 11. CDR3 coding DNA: TGTGCCAGCAGCCAAGGAACAGGGGATCTTATAGGCAATCAGCCCCAGCATTTT. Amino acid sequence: CASSQGTGDLIGNQPQHF.

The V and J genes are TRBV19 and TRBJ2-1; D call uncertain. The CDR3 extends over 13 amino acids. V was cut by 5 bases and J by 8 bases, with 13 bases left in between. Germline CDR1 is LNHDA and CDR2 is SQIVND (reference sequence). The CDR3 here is CASSLPWSDEQFF. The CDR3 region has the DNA TGTGCCAGTAGTCTACCCTGGAGTGATGAGCAGTTCTTC. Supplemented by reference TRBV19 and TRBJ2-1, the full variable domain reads DGGITQSPKYLFRKEGQNVTLSCEQNLNHDAMYWYRQDPGQGLRLIYYSQIVNDFQKGDIAEGYSVSREKKESFPLTVTSAQKNPTAFYLCASSLPWSDEQFFGPGTRLTVL.

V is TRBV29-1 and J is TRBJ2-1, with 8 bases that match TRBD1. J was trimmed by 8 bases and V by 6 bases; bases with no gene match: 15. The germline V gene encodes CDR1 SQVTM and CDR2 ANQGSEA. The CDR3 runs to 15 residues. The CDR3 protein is CSVPPRDRLGDEQFF. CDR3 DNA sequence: TGCAGCGTCCCCCCCCGGGACAGGTTAGGCGATGAGCAGTTCTTC.

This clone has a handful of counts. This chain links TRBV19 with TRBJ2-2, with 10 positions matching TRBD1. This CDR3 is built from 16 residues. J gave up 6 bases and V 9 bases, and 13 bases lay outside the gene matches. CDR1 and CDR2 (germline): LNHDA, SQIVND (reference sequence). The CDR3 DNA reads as TGTGCCAGCTCCCAGCGGGACAGGGGTTCCCCCGGGGAGCTGTTTTTT. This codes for CASSQRDRGSPGELFF. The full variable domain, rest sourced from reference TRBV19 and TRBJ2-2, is DGGITQSPKYLFRKEGQNVTLSCEQNLNHDAMYWYRQDPGQGLRLIYYSQIVNDFQKGDIAEGYSVSREKKESFPLTVTSAQKNPTAFYLCASSQRDRGSPGELFFGEGSRLTVL.

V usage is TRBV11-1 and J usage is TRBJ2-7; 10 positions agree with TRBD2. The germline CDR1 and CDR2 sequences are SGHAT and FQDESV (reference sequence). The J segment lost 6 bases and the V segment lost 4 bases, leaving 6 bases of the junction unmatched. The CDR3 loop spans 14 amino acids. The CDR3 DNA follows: TGTGCCAGCAGCTCGGGGACTAGCGTGACCGAGCAGTACTTC. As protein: CASSSGTSVTEQYF.

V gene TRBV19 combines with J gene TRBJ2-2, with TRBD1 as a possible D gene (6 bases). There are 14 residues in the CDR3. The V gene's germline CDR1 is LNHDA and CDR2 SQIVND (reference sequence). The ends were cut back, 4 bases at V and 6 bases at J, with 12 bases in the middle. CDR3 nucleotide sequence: TGTGCCAGTAGTACGATAGGGGGTCCCGGGGAGCTGTTTTTT. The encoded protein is CASSTIGGPGELFF.